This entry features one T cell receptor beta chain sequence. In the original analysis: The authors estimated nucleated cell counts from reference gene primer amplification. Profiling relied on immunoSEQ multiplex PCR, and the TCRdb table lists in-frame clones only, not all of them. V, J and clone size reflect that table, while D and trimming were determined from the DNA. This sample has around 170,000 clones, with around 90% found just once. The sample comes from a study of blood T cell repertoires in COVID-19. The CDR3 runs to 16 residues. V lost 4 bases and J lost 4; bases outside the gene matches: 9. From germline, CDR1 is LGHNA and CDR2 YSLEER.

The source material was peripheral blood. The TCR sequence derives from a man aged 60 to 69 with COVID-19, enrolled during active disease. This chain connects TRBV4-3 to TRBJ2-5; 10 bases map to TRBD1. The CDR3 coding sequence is TGCGCCAGCAGCCTGGGACAGGGGTTTTCGGGAGAGACCCAGTACTTC. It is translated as CASSLGQGFSGETQYF.